This TCR beta chain originates from a study of control samples from healthy donors and cancer patients. Measured with immunoSEQ multiplex PCR; TCRdb has only the in-frame clones, and not every one. The sample has 170,000 or so clones, just under 95% seen once; the top ten hold more than 1.1%. Per germline, CDR1 SGHAT and CDR2 FQNNGV. The J segment lost 1 base and the V segment lost 0 bases, leaving 4 bases of the junction unmatched. The CDR3 is made up of 16 amino acids. The TCR was taken from a young man in good health. Sequenced input: blood. The V gene is TRBV11-2, the J gene TRBJ2-5; TRBD2 agrees at 8 bases. Written as DNA, the CDR3 is TGTGCCAGCAGCTTAGAGCGGGGGGCCGTCCAAGAGACCCAGTACTTC. It translates to CASSLERGAVQETQYF.